Shown below are 7 T cell receptor beta chains from a single sample sequenced in a study of CD4+ T cells in melanoma. Repertoires were generated with immunoSEQ multiplex PCR, while TCRdb's copy carries only in-frame clones and drops some. The table lists about 140,000 clones, roughly 91% of them singletons. The receptors shown here come from a human donor with melanoma.

This sequence joins TRBV5-5 and TRBJ2-7, with 9 bases aligning to TRBD1. CDR1 SGHKS and CDR2 YYEKEE come from the germline V gene (reference sequence). The length of the CDR3 is 16 residues. Trimming at V came to 0 bases and at J to 4 bases, leaving 8 bases not matched to a gene. CDR3 amino acids: CASSLGGQGTYYEQYF. The DNA of the CDR3 is TGTGCCAGCAGCTTGGGGGGACAGGGAACCTATTACGAGCAGTACTTC.

This chain connects TRBV9 to TRBJ1-6, with D possibly being TRBD1 (5 bases). The CDR3 runs 15 residues. Per germline, CDR1 SGDLS and CDR2 YYNGEE. V gave up 3 bases and J gave up 5 bases, with 12 bases separating them. The CDR3 spells CASSAGGTNNSPLHF. The CDR3 DNA reads as TGTGCCAGCAGCGCCGGAGGGACTAATAATTCACCCCTCCACTTT.

The chain employs TRBV7-9 and TRBJ1-4, with unresolved D. Trimming took off 2 bases at V and 6 bases at J, with 10 bases between the two ends. CDR1 is SEHNR, CDR2 FQNEAQ, per germline (reference sequence). This CDR3 comprises 14 residues. The CDR3 DNA reads TGTGCCAGCAGCTTACGGAGAGAAGATGAAAAACTGTTTTTT. Its protein product is CASSLRREDEKLFF. Based on the CDR3 plus reference TRBV7-9 and TRBJ1-4, the full variable domain is DTGVSQNPRHKITKRGQNVTFRCDPISEHNRLYWYRQTLGQGPEFLTYFQNEAQLEKSRLLSDRFSAERPKGSFSTLEIQRTEQGDSAMYLCASSLRREDEKLFFGSGTQLSVL.

The gene calls are TRBV29-1 and TRBJ1-2; the match to TRBD1 covers 9 bases. Germline loops: CDR1 SQVTM, CDR2 ANQGSEA. V trimming: 3 bases; J trimming: 4 bases; junction bases outside the gene matches: 9. This CDR3 contains 15 residues. CDR3 DNA: TGCAGCGTTGATATACCCGGGACAGGGTCCTATGGCTACACCTTC. Its protein is CSVDIPGTGSYGYTF.

The genes are TRBV5-1 and TRBJ1-5; 7 nucleotides match TRBD1. Germline V gene sequence: CDR1 SGHRS, CDR2 YFSETQ. V lost 2 bases, J lost 2 bases, and 1 base stayed unmatched. CDR3 length: 14 amino acids. The CDR3 region has the DNA TGCGCCAGCAGCTTCGGGACAGGCAATCAGCCCCAGCATTTT. This translates into CASSFGTGNQPQHF.

V usage is TRBV6-6 and J usage is TRBJ2-7; the D is unclear. This CDR3 is built from 12 residues. V lost 7 bases, J lost 10 bases, and 17 bases lay in between. Germline V gene lookup returns CDR1 MNHNY and CDR2 SVGAGI (reference sequence). The CDR3 coding sequence is TGTGCCAGCACTAAGAGCGACATACCTCAGTACTTC. Protein: CASTKSDIPQYF.

V is TRBV5-1 and J is TRBJ2-7; the match to TRBD1 covers 9 bases. The length of the CDR3 is 16 residues. Germline V gene data show CDR1 as SGHRS and CDR2 as YFSETQ. V was pared by 3 bases and J by 2 bases, with 9 bases of the junction left unmatched. DNA for the CDR3: TGCGCCAGCAGCTGGGCCCCGGGACAGGGCCCCTACGAGCAGTACTTC. Translation gives CASSWAPGQGPYEQYF. Full variable domain (missing parts from reference TRBV5-1 and TRBJ2-7): KAGVTQTPRYLIKTRGQQVTLSCSPISGHRSVSWYQQTPGQGLQFLFEYFSETQRNKGNFPGRFSGRQFSNSRSEMNVSTLELGDSALYLCASSWAPGQGPYEQYFGPGTRLTVT.